Each of the 32 T cell receptor beta chains below was sequenced from the same sample in a study of OX40 agonist ivuxolimab in advanced cancers. Sequenced by immunoSEQ multiplex PCR; TCRdb stores in-frame clones only, minus some. The profile shows roughly 40,000 clones, roughly 82% of them singletons. The sample was CD4+ or CD8+ T cells sorted from blood, taken in a trial of the OX40 agonist ivuxolimab. The receptors originated from an adult with an advanced solid tumor such as melanoma, head and neck, liver or kidney cancer.

The CDR3 spells CASSFTPANTEAFF. For the CDR3, the DNA is TGTGCCAGCAGTTTCACCCCGGCGAACACTGAAGCTTTCTTT. The rearrangement links TRBV6-6 to TRBJ1-1, with D unclear. V was clipped by 4 bases and J by 1 base, with 10 bases between them. This CDR3 is built from 14 residues. Germline V gene lookup returns CDR1 MNHNY and CDR2 SVGAGI (reference sequence).

The chain carries TRBV13 and TRBJ2-7; 8 nucleotides line up with TRBD2. V shed 6 bases and J 0 bases; nucleotides not matched to a gene: 4. The CDR3 runs 14 residues. CDR1 and CDR2 from the germline V gene are PRHDT and FYEKMQ (reference sequence). In nucleotides, the CDR3 is TGTGCCAGCAGATATAGCGGGGACTCCTACGAGCAGTACTTC. This encodes CASRYSGDSYEQYF.

The chain recombines TRBV7-2 with TRBJ1-2, with TRBD1 matching 10 bases. The CDR3 has 14 amino acids. J was trimmed by 9 bases and V by 5 bases; bases with no gene match: 9. Germline assignment: CDR1 SGHTA and CDR2 FQGNSA. The CDR3 DNA follows: TGTGCCAGCAGCCCCACCGGGACAGGGGTTCGCTACACCTTC. It codes for CASSPTGTGVRYTF.

This clone has just one count. The chain combines TRBV5-4 with TRBJ2-5; the match to TRBD2 covers 7 bases. The length of the CDR3 is 14 residues. Germline CDR1 and CDR2: SGHNT and YYREEE (reference sequence). Losses at the gene ends were 4 bases for V and 5 bases for J; bases not matched to a gene: 8. CDR3 sequence (DNA): TGTGCCAGCAGCCAAATCACTAGCGTGGAGACCCAGTACTTC. This gives the protein CASSQITSVETQYF.

The chain recombines TRBV7-2 with TRBJ2-1; possible D gene TRBD2, 7 bases. V was clipped by 6 bases and J by 7 bases, with 19 bases between them. The germline V gene encodes CDR1 SGHTA and CDR2 FQGNSA. This CDR3 region has 15 residues. The CDR3: CASRTFRGAANEQFF. Here the CDR3 DNA reads TGTGCCAGCAGGACCTTCCGGGGGGCCGCAAATGAGCAGTTCTTC.

This clone showed up just once. This sequence joins TRBV27 and TRBJ2-4; 7 nucleotides match TRBD1. V lost 3 bases, J lost 12 bases, and 14 bases stayed unmatched. This CDR3 is 15 amino acids long. Germline V CDR1 and CDR2: MNHEY, SMNVEV (reference sequence). CDR3 region: CASSFRGRDQGNQYF. Here the CDR3 DNA reads TGTGCCAGCAGTTTTAGGGGGCGCGACCAAGGGAATCAGTACTTC.

The chain has TRBV6-5 and TRBJ1-2; D unclear. Germline V lookup: CDR1 MNHEY, CDR2 SVGAGI. The CDR3 runs 15 residues. V lost 4 bases and J 3 bases, leaving 15 bases between the germline ends. This CDR3 is CASSSIRTNDYGYTF. The CDR3 DNA is TGTGCCAGCAGTTCAATTCGGACTAACGACTATGGCTACACCTTC.

This rearrangement joins TRBV9 to TRBJ1-2; TRBD1 matches at 7 bases. There are 14 residues in the CDR3. The germline V gene has CDR1 SGDLS and CDR2 YYNGEE. J gave up 2 bases and V 4 bases, and 5 bases lay outside the gene matches. CDR3 residues: CASSSRGQNYGYTF. The CDR3 nucleotides read TGTGCCAGCAGCTCCAGGGGACAGAACTATGGCTACACCTTC.

This clone was counted only a few times. The J gene is TRBJ1-1, the V gene TRBV27; D might be TRBD1 (5 bases). Germline CDR1 is MNHEY and CDR2 is SMNVEV (reference sequence). Trimming took off 7 bases at V and 4 bases at J, with 19 bases between the two ends. The CDR3 is made up of 15 amino acids. CDR3 amino acids: CASTQLGGSATEAFF. The CDR3 nucleotides read TGTGCCAGCACCCAGTTGGGGGGAAGTGCCACTGAAGCTTTCTTT.

The CDR3 loop is CASSLGVTNEKLFF. DNA for the CDR3: TGTGCCAGCAGCTTGGGCGTGACTAATGAAAAACTGTTTTTT. The chain combines TRBV7-2 with TRBJ1-4, with unresolved D. The V gene's germline CDR1 is SGHTA and CDR2 FQGNSA. CDR3 size: 14 residues. The V end lost 3 bases, the J end lost 2 bases, and 7 bases lay between the germline ends.

This clone came up a few times. The chain has TRBV19 and TRBJ1-4, with TRBD1 as a possible D gene (5 bases). Germline V gene sequence: CDR1 LNHDA, CDR2 SQIVND (reference sequence). Trimming took 5 bases from V and 10 from J, leaving 20 bases between them. The CDR3 is 15 amino acids. As DNA, the CDR3 is TGTGCCAGTAGTTTCCAGGGCGGTGTTGAGGGAAAACTGTTTTTT. This encodes CASSFQGGVEGKLFF. Filled out from reference TRBV19 and TRBJ1-4, the complete variable domain reads DGGITQSPKYLFRKEGQNVTLSCEQNLNHDAMYWYRQDPGQGLRLIYYSQIVNDFQKGDIAEGYSVSREKKESFPLTVTSAQKNPTAFYLCASSFQGGVEGKLFFGSGTQLSVL.

This rearrangement joins TRBV19 to TRBJ2-1; either TRBD1 or TRBD2 may supply D (5 bases each). CDR3 length: 12 residues. Per germline, CDR1 LNHDA and CDR2 SQIVND (reference sequence). CDR3 protein: CAARGSRNEQFF. The CDR3 nucleotides are TGTGCTGCGAGGGGTAGTCGAAATGAGCAGTTCTTC.

The chain has TRBV6-5 and TRBJ2-5; no firm D call. V was shortened by 4 bases and J by 2 bases, with 8 bases between the two germline ends. The CDR3 is 13 residues long. The germline gives CDR1 MNHEY, CDR2 SVGAGI. CDR3 sequence (DNA): TGTGCCAGCAGTTTGAACAGACAAGAGACCCAGTACTTC. It translates to CASSLNRQETQYF.

This clone was observed a handful of times. The V gene is TRBV5-5, the J gene TRBJ2-7; 9 bases match TRBD1. The CDR3 sequence is 13 residues long. V lost 4 bases and J lost 6; bases outside the gene matches: 5. Germline V gene data show CDR1 as SGHKS and CDR2 as YYEKEE (reference sequence). The CDR3 is CASSVRTGVEQYF. CDR3 nucleotide sequence: TGTGCCAGCAGCGTGAGGACAGGGGTCGAGCAGTACTTC.

The gene calls are TRBV6-5 and TRBJ2-5, with D perhaps given as TRBD1 or TRBD2 (5 bases each). CDR1 and CDR2 from the germline V gene are MNHEY and SVGAGI. The germline V and J ends were trimmed by 6 bases and 1 base, with 9 bases remaining between them. The CDR3 covers 13 residues. The CDR3 here is CASSRGVQETQYF. Written as DNA, the CDR3 is TGTGCCAGCAGCCGAGGGGTCCAAGAGACCCAGTACTTC.

The chain combines TRBV7-2 with TRBJ1-3; tentative D call: TRBD1 (6 bases). Trimming took off 2 bases at V and 1 base at J, with 12 bases between the two ends. The CDR3 sequence is 16 residues long. Germline-derived CDR1 and CDR2 are SGHTA and FQGNSA. The CDR3 spells CASSLSRGASGNTIYF. The CDR3 nucleotides read TGTGCCAGCAGCTTAAGCAGGGGCGCGTCTGGAAACACCATATATTTT. Full variable domain (remainder filled in from reference TRBV7-2 and TRBJ1-3): GAGVSQSPSNKVTEKGKDVELRCDPISGHTALYWYRQSLGQGLEFLIYFQGNSAPDKSGLPSDRFSAERTGGSVSTLTIQRTQQEDSAVYLCASSLSRGASGNTIYFGEGSWLTVV.

This chain connects TRBV6-4 to TRBJ2-2; D remains ambiguous. Trimming stripped 6 bases from V and 5 bases from J, with 16 bases between. The germline gives CDR1 MRHNA, CDR2 SNTAGT. CDR3 length: 15 residues. The DNA for the CDR3 is TGTGCCAGCAGAGAACAACCATACGCGACCGGGGAGCTGTTTTTT. Translation: CASREQPYATGELFF.

The chain joins TRBV7-6 to TRBJ2-7; D possibly uses TRBD1 or TRBD2 (6 bases each). Germline CDR1 and CDR2: SGHVS and FNYEAQ. This CDR3 contains 14 residues. V lost 4 bases and J lost 2, with 12 bases in between. CDR3 sequence: CASSWGASTYEQYF. The CDR3 coding sequence is TGTGCCAGCAGCTGGGGGGCTAGCACCTACGAGCAGTACTTC. Based on the CDR3 plus reference TRBV7-6 and TRBJ2-7, the full variable domain is GAGVSQSPRYKVTKRGQDVALRCDPISGHVSLYWYRQALGQGPEFLTYFNYEAQQDKSGLPNDRFSAERPEGSISTLTIQRTEQRDSAMYRCASSWGASTYEQYFGPGTRLTVT.

The chain combines TRBV18 with TRBJ2-5; D is possibly TRBD2 (6 bases). The germline CDR1 and CDR2 sequences are KGHSH and LQKENI. CDR3 length: 15 amino acids. Trimming pared 3 bases from V and 5 bases from J, leaving 16 bases between. CDR3 loop: CASSPSMGGGETQYF. Written as DNA, the CDR3 is TGTGCCAGCTCACCCTCTATGGGGGGAGGCGAGACCCAGTACTTC.

The V call is TRBV5-1, the J call TRBJ2-1; 14 bases align to TRBD2. The V gene's germline CDR1 is SGHRS and CDR2 YFSETQ. This CDR3 has 16 amino acids. V gave up 6 bases and J gave up 6 bases; unmatched junction bases: 8. CDR3 in amino acids: CASTHTTSGGANEQFF. The CDR3 bases are TGCGCCAGCACCCACACGACTAGCGGGGGGGCCAATGAGCAGTTCTTC.

Sample share makes this clone medium-sized (0.01 to 0.1%). The rearrangement joins TRBV19 to TRBJ1-1; D is unclear. The germline gives CDR1 LNHDA, CDR2 SQIVND (reference sequence). The CDR3 has 12 residues. With 5 bases removed from V and 8 bases from J, the gap between germline ends came to 12 bases. CDR3 DNA: TGTGCCAGTAGTGACCAGATCCGCGAAGCTTTCTTT. Residues: CASSDQIREAFF.

In its sample, this clone was seen a few times. This chain joins TRBV7-6 and TRBJ1-4; the D gene is possibly TRBD1 (5 bases). The CDR3 totals 16 residues. V lost 8 bases, J lost 4 bases, and 20 bases lay in between. Germline CDR1 and CDR2: SGHVS and FNYEAQ. The CDR3 coding sequence is TGTGCCAGCTCAAGACAGCCGACGATGGTTAATGAAAAACTGTTTTTT. Translated: CASSRQPTMVNEKLFF.

The count of this clone is one. J is TRBJ1-6 and V is TRBV7-2, with D possibly matching TRBD1 (6 bases). The CDR3 loop spans 16 amino acids. Per the germline V gene, CDR1 is SGHTA and CDR2 is FQGNSA. Trimming removed 0 bases at V and 6 bases at J, with 12 bases between. The CDR3 loop is CASSLAPGVSNSPLHF. DNA of the CDR3: TGTGCCAGCAGCTTAGCTCCAGGGGTCTCTAATTCACCCCTCCACTTT. The variable domain in full, completed from reference TRBV7-2 and TRBJ1-6, reads GAGVSQSPSNKVTEKGKDVELRCDPISGHTALYWYRQSLGQGLEFLIYFQGNSAPDKSGLPSDRFSAERTGGSVSTLTIQRTQQEDSAVYLCASSLAPGVSNSPLHFGNGTRLTVT.

This clone was seen once. The DNA for the CDR3 is TGTGCCAGCAGCTTAAGTGTGGCCAGGGGGCTGGACGAGCAGTACTTC. Translation: CASSLSVARGLDEQYF. The chain employs TRBV11-2 and TRBJ2-7, with 8 positions matching TRBD1. The V gene's germline CDR1 is SGHAT and CDR2 FQNNGV. Trimming removed 2 bases from V and 5 bases from J; junction bases left unmatched: 11. The CDR3 is 16 amino acids. The full variable domain, in which reference TRBV11-2 and TRBJ2-7 provide the parts outside the CDR3, is EAGVAQSPRYKIIEKRQSVAFWCNPISGHATLYWYQQILGQGPKLLIQFQNNGVVDDSQLPKDRFSAERLKGVDSTLKIQPAKLEDSAVYLCASSLSVARGLDEQYFGPGTRLTVT.

V and J are TRBV19 and TRBJ2-1; D possibly matches TRBD1 or TRBD2 (5 bases each). CDR3 size: 12 residues. The germline gives CDR1 LNHDA, CDR2 SQIVND (reference sequence). Trimming left V 6 bases short and J 9 bases short, with 12 bases between. The CDR3 here is CASRPHGGEQFF. CDR3 nucleotides: TGTGCCAGTAGACCACATGGGGGTGAGCAGTTCTTC.

The genes are TRBV18 and TRBJ2-7; D is undetermined. Germline V gives CDR1 KGHSH, CDR2 LQKENI. V was cut by 3 bases and J by 6 bases, with 18 bases left in between. This CDR3 is built from 15 residues. CDR3 residues: CASSPAGGRLAEQYF. In DNA form, the CDR3 reads TGTGCCAGCTCACCGGCAGGCGGCAGGTTGGCCGAGCAGTACTTC.

The genes are TRBV10-2 and TRBJ2-3, with D possibly called TRBD1 or TRBD2 (5 bases each). V was pared by 8 bases and J by 3 bases, with 18 bases between. This CDR3 has 15 amino acids. Germline V gene data show CDR1 as WSHSY and CDR2 as SAAADI. In DNA, the CDR3 is TGCGCCAGCGGCCCGGGGCAGATCGGAACAGATACGCAGTATTTT. It encodes CASGPGQIGTDTQYF.

The chain has TRBV5-6 and TRBJ1-6; TRBD1 might be the D (6 bases). Deletions cut 4 bases from V and 8 bases from J, with 22 bases between. This CDR3 contains 17 residues. Germline values: CDR1 SGHDT, CDR2 YYEEEE. CDR3 sequence: CASSLGAGRGDHSPLHF. In DNA, the CDR3 is TGTGCCAGCAGCCTGGGGGCAGGTCGAGGGGATCATTCACCCCTCCACTTT.

The chain couples TRBV10-1 to TRBJ1-5, with TRBD1 matching 10 bases. The CDR3 covers 16 residues. V was pared by 7 bases and J by 4 bases, with 10 bases of the junction left unmatched. Germline-derived CDR1 and CDR2 are WNHNN and SYGVQD (reference sequence). Here the CDR3 reads CASTPDRGLGNQPQHF. The CDR3 coding sequence is TGCGCCAGCACCCCGGACAGGGGGTTAGGGAATCAGCCCCAGCATTTT.

This chain uses TRBV10-3 with TRBJ2-3; TRBD2 matches at 9 bases. CDR1 is ENHRY and CDR2 is SYGVKD in the germline V gene. The junction had 7 bases not matched to a gene; V was cut back by 0 bases and J by 9 bases. The CDR3 totals 15 residues. This chain's CDR3 is CAISESIPSGTTQYF. In DNA form, the CDR3 reads TGTGCCATCAGTGAGTCGATCCCTAGCGGGACGACGCAGTATTTT.

V is TRBV4-1 and J is TRBJ1-2, with TRBD1 identical over 7 bases. The germline V gene encodes CDR1 MGHRA and CDR2 YSYEKL. The junction had 10 bases not matched to a gene; V was cut back by 4 bases and J by 5 bases. The CDR3 is made up of 15 amino acids. CDR3 coding DNA: TGCGCCAGCAGCCGGGGGACAGCTCAATATTATGGCTACACCTTC. Its translation is CASSRGTAQYYGYTF.

V usage is TRBV25-1 and J usage is TRBJ2-5; perhaps TRBD1 as D (7 bases). Germline V gives CDR1 MGHDK, CDR2 SYGVNS. The CDR3 consists of 18 residues. The ends were cut back, 2 bases at V and 2 bases at J, with 21 bases in the middle. CDR3 nucleotides: TGTGCCAGCAGTGAACCGAGAGGAGGGGGCAATTTTCAAGAGACCCAGTACTTC. Protein: CASSEPRGGGNFQETQYF.